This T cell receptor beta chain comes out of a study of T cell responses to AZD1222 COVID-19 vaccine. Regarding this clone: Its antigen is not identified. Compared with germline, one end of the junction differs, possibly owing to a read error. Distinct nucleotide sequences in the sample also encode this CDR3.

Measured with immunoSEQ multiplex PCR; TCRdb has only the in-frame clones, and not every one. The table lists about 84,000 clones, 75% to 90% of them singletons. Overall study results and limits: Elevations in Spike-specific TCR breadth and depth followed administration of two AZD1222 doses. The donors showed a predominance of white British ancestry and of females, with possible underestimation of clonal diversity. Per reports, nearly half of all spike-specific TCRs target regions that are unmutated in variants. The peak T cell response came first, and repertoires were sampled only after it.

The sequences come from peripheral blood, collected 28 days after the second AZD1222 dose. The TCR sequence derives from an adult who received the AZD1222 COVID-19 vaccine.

CDR3 sequence (DNA): TGTGCCAGCTCACCAAACAAAGCTAACTATGGCTACACCTTT. Translating it yields CASSPNKANYGYTF. J is TRBJ1-2 and V is TRBV18; D unclear. This CDR3 is built from 14 residues. CDR1 and CDR2 (germline): KGHSH, LQKENI. The entire variable domain, with the rest obtained from reference TRBV18 and TRBJ1-2, is as follows: NAGVMQNPRHLVRRRGQEARLRCSPMKGHSHVYWYRQLPEEGLKFMVYLQKENIIDESGMPKERFSAEFPKEGPSILRIQQVVRGDSAAYFCASSPNKANYGYTFGSGTRLTVV.